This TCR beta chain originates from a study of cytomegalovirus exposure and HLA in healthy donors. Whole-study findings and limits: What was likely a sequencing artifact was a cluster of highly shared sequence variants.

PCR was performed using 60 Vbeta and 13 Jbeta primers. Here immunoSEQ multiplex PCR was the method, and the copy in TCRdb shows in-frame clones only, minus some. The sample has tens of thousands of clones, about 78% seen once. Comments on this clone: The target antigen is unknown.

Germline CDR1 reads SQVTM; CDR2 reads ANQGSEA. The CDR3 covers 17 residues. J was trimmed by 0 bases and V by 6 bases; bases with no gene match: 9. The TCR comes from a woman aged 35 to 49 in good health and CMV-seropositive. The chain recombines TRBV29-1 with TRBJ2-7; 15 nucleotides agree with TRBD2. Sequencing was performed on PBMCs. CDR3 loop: CSVRGTSGGPSSYEQYF. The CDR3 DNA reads TGCAGCGTCCGAGGGACTAGCGGGGGGCCAAGCTCCTACGAGCAGTACTTC.